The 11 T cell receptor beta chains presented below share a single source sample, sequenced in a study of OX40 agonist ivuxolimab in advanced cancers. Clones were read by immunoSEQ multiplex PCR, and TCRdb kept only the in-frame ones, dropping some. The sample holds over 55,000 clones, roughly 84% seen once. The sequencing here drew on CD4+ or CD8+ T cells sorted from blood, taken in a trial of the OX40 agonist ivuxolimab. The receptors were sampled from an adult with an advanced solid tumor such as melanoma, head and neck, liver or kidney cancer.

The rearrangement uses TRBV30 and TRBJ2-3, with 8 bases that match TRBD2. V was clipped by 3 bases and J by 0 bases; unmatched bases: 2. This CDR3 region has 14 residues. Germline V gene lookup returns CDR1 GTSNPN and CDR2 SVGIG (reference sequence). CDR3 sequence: CAWRLAGSTDTQYF. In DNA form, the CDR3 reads TGTGCCTGGAGGCTAGCGGGTAGCACAGATACGCAGTATTTT.

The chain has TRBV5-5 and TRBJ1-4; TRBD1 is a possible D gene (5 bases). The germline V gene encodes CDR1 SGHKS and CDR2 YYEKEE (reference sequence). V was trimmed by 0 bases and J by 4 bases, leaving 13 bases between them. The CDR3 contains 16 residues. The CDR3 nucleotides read TGTGCCAGCAGCTTGGGATATGGGGGGAATAATGAAAAACTGTTTTTT. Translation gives CASSLGYGGNNEKLFF.

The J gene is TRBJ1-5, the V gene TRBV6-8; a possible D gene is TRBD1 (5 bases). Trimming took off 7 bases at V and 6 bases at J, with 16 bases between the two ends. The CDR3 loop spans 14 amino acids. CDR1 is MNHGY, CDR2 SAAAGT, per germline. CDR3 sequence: CASIGPRRGQPQHF. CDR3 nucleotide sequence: TGTGCCAGCATCGGGCCTAGGAGGGGTCAGCCCCAGCATTTT.

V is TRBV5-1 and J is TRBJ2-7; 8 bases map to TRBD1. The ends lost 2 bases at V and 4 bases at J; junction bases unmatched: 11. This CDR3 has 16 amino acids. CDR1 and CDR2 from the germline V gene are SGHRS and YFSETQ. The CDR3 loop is CASSLRSGGGLYEQYF. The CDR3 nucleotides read TGCGCCAGCAGCTTAAGGTCAGGGGGCGGTTTATACGAGCAGTACTTC.

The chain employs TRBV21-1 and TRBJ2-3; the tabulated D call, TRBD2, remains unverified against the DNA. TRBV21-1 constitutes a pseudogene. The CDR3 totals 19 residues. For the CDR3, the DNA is TGTGCCAGCAGCAAAGAGGTCGTCACTAGCGGGCATGGCACAGATACGCAGTATTTT. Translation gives CASSKEVVTSGHGTDTQYF.

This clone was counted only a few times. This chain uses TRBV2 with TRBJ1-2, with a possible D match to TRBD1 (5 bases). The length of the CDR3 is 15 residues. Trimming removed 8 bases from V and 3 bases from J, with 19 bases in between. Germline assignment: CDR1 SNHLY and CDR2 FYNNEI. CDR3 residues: CASRPGARGDYGYTF. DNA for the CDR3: TGTGCCAGCCGCCCGGGAGCGCGAGGGGACTATGGCTACACCTTC.

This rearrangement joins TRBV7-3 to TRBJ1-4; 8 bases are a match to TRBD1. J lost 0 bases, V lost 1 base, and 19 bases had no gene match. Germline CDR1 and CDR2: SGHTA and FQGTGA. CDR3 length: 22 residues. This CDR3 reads CASSLRGPRGLVGISTNEKLFF. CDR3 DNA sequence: TGTGCCAGCAGCTTAAGGGGTCCCAGGGGGCTAGTGGGCATTTCAACTAATGAAAAACTGTTTTTT.

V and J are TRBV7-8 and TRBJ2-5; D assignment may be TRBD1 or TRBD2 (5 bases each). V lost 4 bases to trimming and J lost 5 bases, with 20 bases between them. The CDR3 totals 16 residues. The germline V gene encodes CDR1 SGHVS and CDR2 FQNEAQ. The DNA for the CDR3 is TGTGCCAGCAGCTCTCCCATGGGACCGTTGACCGAGACCCAGTACTTC. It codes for CASSSPMGPLTETQYF.

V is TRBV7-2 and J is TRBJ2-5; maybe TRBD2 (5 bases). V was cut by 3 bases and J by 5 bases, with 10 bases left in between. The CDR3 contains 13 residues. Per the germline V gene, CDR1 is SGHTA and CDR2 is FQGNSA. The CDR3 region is CASSFGVRETQYF. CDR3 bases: TGTGCCAGCAGCTTCGGGGTGAGGGAGACCCAGTACTTC.

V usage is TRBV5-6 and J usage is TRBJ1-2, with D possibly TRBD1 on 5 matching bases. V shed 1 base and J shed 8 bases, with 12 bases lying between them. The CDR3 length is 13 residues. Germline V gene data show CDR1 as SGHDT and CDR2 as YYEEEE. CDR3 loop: CASSLSRVGGYTF. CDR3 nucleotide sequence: TGTGCCAGCAGCTTGTCCAGGGTTGGCGGCTACACCTTC.

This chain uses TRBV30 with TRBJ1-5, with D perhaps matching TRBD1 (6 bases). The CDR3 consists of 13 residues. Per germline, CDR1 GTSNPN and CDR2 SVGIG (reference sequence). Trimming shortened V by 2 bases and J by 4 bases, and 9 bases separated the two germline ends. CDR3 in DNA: TGTGCCTGGAGTCCGCAGGGGAATCAGCCCCAGCATTTT. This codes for CAWSPQGNQPQHF.